The 22 T cell receptor beta chains listed next were all sequenced from one sample in a study of blood T cell repertoires in COVID-19. TCRdb's copy holds only in-frame clones and misses some; the assay was immunoSEQ multiplex PCR. The table shows 200,000 to 250,000 clones, with roughly 82% occurring only once. The sample taken for sequencing was PBMCs or T cells enriched from blood (not recorded which). The receptor source for this set is a woman in her forties or fifties who had recovered from COVID-19.

CDR3 amino acids: CASSQESLAGGPHEQYF. For the CDR3, the DNA is TGTGCCAGCAGCCAAGAATCGCTAGCGGGAGGGCCCCACGAGCAGTACTTC. This sequence joins TRBV4-2 and TRBJ2-7, with 12 bases matching TRBD2. After removal of 0 bases from V and 5 bases from J, the junction contained 8 bases not matched to a gene. Germline V lookup: CDR1 LGHNA, CDR2 YNFKEQ. The CDR3 loop spans 17 amino acids.

The chain links TRBV13 to TRBJ2-7, with 7 bases aligning to TRBD1. Germline V gene data show CDR1 as PRHDT and CDR2 as FYEKMQ (reference sequence). The CDR3 consists of 15 residues. V trimming: 1 base; J trimming: 1 base; junction bases outside the gene matches: 4. The CDR3 bases are TGTGCCAGCAGCTTAGACCGGACAGGATCCTACGAGCAGTACTTC. It encodes CASSLDRTGSYEQYF. Combining the CDR3 with reference TRBV13 and TRBJ2-7 gives the whole variable domain AAGVIQSPRHLIKEKRETATLKCYPIPRHDTVYWYQQGPGQDPQFLISFYEKMQSDKGSIPDRFSAQQFSDYHSELNMSSLELGDSALYFCASSLDRTGSYEQYFGPGTRLTVT.

DNA of the CDR3: TGTGCCAGCAGCGTAGGACTATATGGCTACACCTTC. This codes for CASSVGLYGYTF. The J gene is TRBJ1-2, the V gene TRBV5-4; D is uncertain. The CDR3 length is 12 residues. The V gene lost 4 bases and the J gene lost 5 bases, with 9 bases spanning the gap. Germline values: CDR1 SGHNT, CDR2 YYREEE (reference sequence).

This clone was seen only a few times. This rearrangement joins TRBV12-3 or TRBV12-4 to TRBJ1-1; TRBD1 aligns across 10 bases. J lost 10 bases, V lost 5 bases, and 4 bases had no gene match. The CDR3 consists of 12 residues. The CDR3 bases are TGTGCCAGCAGTCCGGGACAGGGGCGAGCTTTCTTT. Amino acid sequence: CASSPGQGRAFF.

CDR3 sequence: CASSQWRTTEAFF. The CDR3 DNA reads as TGCGCCAGCAGTCAATGGAGGACCACTGAAGCTTTCTTT. This rearrangement joins TRBV23-1 to TRBJ1-1, with D uncertain. TRBV23-1 is assigned to the ORF class and has an uncertain function. Trimming cost V 1 base and J 4 bases, with 7 bases left between them. This CDR3 comprises 13 residues.

The chain carries TRBV30 and TRBJ2-1; 10 bases align to TRBD2. V was clipped by 7 bases and J by 6 bases; unmatched bases: 9. The CDR3 spans 14 residues. Germline CDR1 is GTSNPN and CDR2 is SVGIG (reference sequence). DNA for the CDR3: TGTGCCTCAGGGGGGAGCGGGAGGGGCAATGAGCAGTTCTTC. Encoded protein: CASGGSGRGNEQFF.

This chain uses TRBV5-1 with TRBJ1-6, with TRBD1 matching over 7 bases. Looked up from germline, CDR1 is SGHRS and CDR2 is YFSETQ. Trimming at V came to 4 bases and at J to 1 base, leaving 5 bases not matched to a gene. This CDR3 is 16 amino acids long. The CDR3 is CASSVTGESYNSPLHF. The CDR3 nucleotides are TGCGCCAGCAGCGTAACAGGGGAGTCCTATAATTCACCCCTCCACTTT.

The CDR3 nucleotides are TGTGCCAGCAGTTACTCGGCAGGGGCTGAAGCTTTCTTT. Residues: CASSYSAGAEAFF. This chain links TRBV6-6 with TRBJ1-1, with D possibly TRBD1 on 6 matching bases. This CDR3 region has 13 residues. The V end was cut by 0 bases, the J end by 6 bases, with 8 bases between. CDR1 is MNHNY and CDR2 is SVGAGI in the germline V gene (reference sequence).

In regard to this clone: A junction boundary mismatches the germline segment, possibly from a read error. This chain connects TRBV11-2 to TRBJ1-1; 9 bases agree with TRBD1. From germline, CDR1 is SGHAT and CDR2 FQNNGV. This CDR3 spans 16 amino acids. The CDR3 is CASSLVRGQGHLEGFF. CDR3 bases: TGTGCCAGCAGCTTAGTCCGAGGACAGGGGCATCTTGAAGGTTTCTTT.

This clone has a single count. This chain uses TRBV7-2 with TRBJ2-7, with D uncertain. V lost 3 bases and J lost 4, with 7 bases in between. Germline V gene lookup returns CDR1 SGHTA and CDR2 FQGNSA. CDR3 length: 12 residues. Here the CDR3 DNA reads TGTGCCAGCAGCTTTTTGAGATACGAGCAGTACTTC. It codes for CASSFLRYEQYF. Based on the CDR3 plus reference TRBV7-2 and TRBJ2-7, the full variable domain is GAGVSQSPSNKVTEKGKDVELRCDPISGHTALYWYRQSLGQGLEFLIYFQGNSAPDKSGLPSDRFSAERTGGSVSTLTIQRTQQEDSAVYLCASSFLRYEQYFGPGTRLTVT.

The V call is TRBV7-2, the J call TRBJ1-5; D gene unclear. The CDR3 sequence is 16 residues long. The V end was cut by 1 base, the J end by 0 bases, with 10 bases between. The germline V gene encodes CDR1 SGHTA and CDR2 FQGNSA. The CDR3 nucleotides read TGTGCCAGCAGCTTAGAGAACTACTATAGCAATCAGCCCCAGCATTTT. Translated: CASSLENYYSNQPQHF.

The chain joins TRBV6-1 to TRBJ1-1, with TRBD1 matching 7 bases. The germline V gene encodes CDR1 MNHNS and CDR2 SASEGT. The CDR3 extends over 15 amino acids. The J segment lost 4 bases and the V segment lost 1 base, leaving 6 bases of the junction unmatched. CDR3 protein: CASSEETGVGTEAFF. CDR3 nucleotide sequence: TGTGCCAGCAGTGAAGAAACAGGGGTTGGCACTGAAGCTTTCTTT.

Concerning this clone itself: A read error may account for a junction end that differs from germline. The V and J genes are TRBV5-1 and TRBJ2-7, with 7 bases aligning to TRBD2. The germline CDR1 and CDR2 sequences are SGHRS and YFSETQ. The CDR3 loop spans 16 amino acids. The CDR3 sequence is CASSLVGGGPSHEQYF. CDR3 nucleotides: TGCGCCAGCAGCTTGGTGGGGGGAGGGCCCTCCCACGAGCAGTACTTC.

V and J are TRBV28 and TRBJ1-5; D possibly corresponds to TRBD1 (5 bases). CDR1 is MDHEN and CDR2 is SYDVKM in the germline V gene. CDR3 length: 15 amino acids. V lost 3 bases and J 2 bases, leaving 11 bases between the germline ends. This CDR3 is CASSLPGGGNQPQHF. The CDR3 DNA sequence: TGTGCCAGCAGTTTGCCCGGGGGAGGCAATCAGCCCCAGCATTTT.

The rearrangement uses TRBV24-1 and TRBJ1-6; the D is unclear. The V gene lost 3 bases and the J gene lost 9 bases, with 14 bases spanning the gap. This CDR3 contains 15 residues. Germline V CDR1 and CDR2: KGHDR, SFDVKD. The CDR3 loop reads CATSDPPREGSPLHF. DNA of the CDR3: TGTGCCACCAGTGATCCCCCCCGGGAGGGTTCACCCCTCCACTTT.

This clone was recorded a few times. V is TRBV5-1 and J is TRBJ1-1, with TRBD1 matching over 9 bases. V was clipped by 0 bases and J by 7 bases; unmatched bases: 7. The germline CDR1 and CDR2 sequences are SGHRS and YFSETQ. This CDR3 has 15 amino acids. In DNA form, the CDR3 reads TGCGCCAGCAGCTTGGAGGGACAGGGATTTGGTGAAGCTTTCTTT. Protein sequence: CASSLEGQGFGEAFF.

The chain joins TRBV24-1 to TRBJ2-7; 9 nucleotides agree with TRBD1. The CDR3 contains 15 residues. V gave up 4 bases and J gave up 3 bases; unmatched junction bases: 6. CDR1 KGHDR and CDR2 SFDVKD come from the germline V gene. CDR3 in DNA: TGTGCCACCAGTGAATCCGGGACAGGGTTCTACGAGCAGTACTTC. Translated, it gives CATSESGTGFYEQYF.

The V call is TRBV4-2, the J call TRBJ1-2; D gene ambiguous. In germline, CDR1 is LGHNA, CDR2 YNFKEQ. The CDR3 consists of 15 residues. V lost 0 bases and J 0 bases, leaving 8 bases between the germline ends. The chain's CDR3 is CASSQDSTANYGYTF. The CDR3 DNA sequence: TGTGCCAGCAGCCAAGATAGTACAGCTAACTATGGCTACACCTTC.

This sequence joins TRBV7-2 and TRBJ2-3; D perhaps matches TRBD2 (7 bases). V was clipped by 1 base and J by 6 bases, with 14 bases between them. This CDR3 has 15 amino acids. Germline lookup yields CDR1 SGHTA and CDR2 FQGNSA. CDR3 region: CASSLVGGPGDTQYF. For the CDR3, the DNA is TGTGCCAGCAGCTTAGTCGGGGGGCCGGGGGATACGCAGTATTTT.

This rearrangement joins TRBV6-5 to TRBJ1-5, with TRBD1 identical over 10 bases. Germline lookup yields CDR1 MNHEY and CDR2 SVGAGI. V gave up 6 bases and J gave up 2 bases; unmatched junction bases: 4. CDR3 length equals 15 residues. Here the CDR3 DNA reads TGTGCCAGCAGAACCGGGACAGGGGGCAATCAGCCCCAGCATTTT. This sequence encodes CASRTGTGGNQPQHF.

This chain joins TRBV6-5 and TRBJ2-1; D might be TRBD1 (6 bases). V shed 9 bases and J shed 6 bases, with 15 bases lying between them. CDR1 and CDR2 from the germline V gene are MNHEY and SVGAGI. This CDR3 has 13 residues. CDR3 loop: CARRRDNPNEQFF. CDR3 coding DNA: TGTGCCAGGAGAAGGGACAACCCCAATGAGCAGTTCTTC.

The chain is built from TRBV28 and TRBJ2-2; D is perhaps TRBD2 (5 bases). Germline lookup yields CDR1 MDHEN and CDR2 SYDVKM. The CDR3 spans 19 residues. Trimming stripped 1 base from V and 6 bases from J, with 24 bases between. As DNA, the CDR3 is TGTGCCAGCAGTTTATTTTCGGTCTATGGGAGCGGACCCCCCGGGGAGCTGTTTTTT. This translates into CASSLFSVYGSGPPGELFF.